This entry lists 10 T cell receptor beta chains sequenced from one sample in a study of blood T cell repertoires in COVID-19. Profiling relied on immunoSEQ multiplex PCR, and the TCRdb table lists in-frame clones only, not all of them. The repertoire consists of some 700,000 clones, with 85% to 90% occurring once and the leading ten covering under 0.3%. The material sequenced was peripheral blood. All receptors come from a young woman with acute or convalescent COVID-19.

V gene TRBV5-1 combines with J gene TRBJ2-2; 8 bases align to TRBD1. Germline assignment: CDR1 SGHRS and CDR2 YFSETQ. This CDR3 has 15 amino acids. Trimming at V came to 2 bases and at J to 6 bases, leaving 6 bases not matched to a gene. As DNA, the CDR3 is TGCGCCAGCAGCTTCAGGGGGCGAGGTTCCGGGGAGCTGTTTTTT. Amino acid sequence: CASSFRGRGSGELFF.

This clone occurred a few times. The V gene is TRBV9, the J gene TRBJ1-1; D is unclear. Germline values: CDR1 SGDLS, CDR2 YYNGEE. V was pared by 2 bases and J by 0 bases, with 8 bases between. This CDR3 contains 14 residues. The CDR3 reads CASSVLTVNTEAFF. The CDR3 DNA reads TGTGCCAGCAGCGTCCTTACTGTGAACACTGAAGCTTTCTTT.

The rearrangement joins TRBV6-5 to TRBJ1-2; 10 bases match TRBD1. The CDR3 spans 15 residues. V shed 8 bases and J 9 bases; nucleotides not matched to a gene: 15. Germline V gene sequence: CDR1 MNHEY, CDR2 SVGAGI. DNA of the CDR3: TGTGCCAGCCGGAGGCCGGGACAGGGGTACGTTAGCTACACCTTC. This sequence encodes CASRRPGQGYVSYTF.

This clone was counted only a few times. The chain's CDR3 is CASSPSTGTGFEAFF. In nucleotides, the CDR3 is TGTGCCAGCAGCCCCTCGACCGGGACAGGGTTTGAAGCTTTCTTT. The V call is TRBV7-6, the J call TRBJ1-1, with TRBD1 identical over 9 bases. The V gene's germline CDR1 is SGHVS and CDR2 FNYEAQ. V gave up 5 bases and J gave up 7 bases; unmatched junction bases: 11. The CDR3 loop spans 15 amino acids.

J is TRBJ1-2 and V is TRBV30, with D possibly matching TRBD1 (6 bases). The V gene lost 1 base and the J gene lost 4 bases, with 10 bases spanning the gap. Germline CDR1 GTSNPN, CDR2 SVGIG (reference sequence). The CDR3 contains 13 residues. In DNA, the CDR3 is TGTGCCTGGAGTGAACAGGGCCCCTATGGCTACACCTTC. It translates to CAWSEQGPYGYTF.

CDR3 amino acids: CAISSGRGALTDTQYF. The CDR3 nucleotides are TGTGCCATCAGCTCCGGGCGGGGGGCCCTCACAGATACGCAGTATTTT. The V gene is TRBV10-3, the J gene TRBJ2-3, with 8 bases fitting TRBD2. The ends lost 6 bases at V and 2 bases at J; junction bases unmatched: 10. In germline, CDR1 is ENHRY, CDR2 SYGVKD. The length of the CDR3 is 16 residues.

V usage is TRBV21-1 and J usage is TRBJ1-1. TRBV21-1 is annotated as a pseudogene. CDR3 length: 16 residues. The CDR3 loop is CASSKRGYRGHTEAFF. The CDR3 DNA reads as TGTGCCAGCAGCAAACGGGGGTATAGGGGTCACACTGAAGCTTTCTTT.

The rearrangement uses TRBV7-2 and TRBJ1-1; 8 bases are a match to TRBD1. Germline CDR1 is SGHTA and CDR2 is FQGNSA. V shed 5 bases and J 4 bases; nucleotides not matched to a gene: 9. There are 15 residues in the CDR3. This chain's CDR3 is CASSASTGAPTEAFF. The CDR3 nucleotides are TGTGCCAGCAGCGCGTCGACAGGGGCGCCCACTGAAGCTTTCTTT.

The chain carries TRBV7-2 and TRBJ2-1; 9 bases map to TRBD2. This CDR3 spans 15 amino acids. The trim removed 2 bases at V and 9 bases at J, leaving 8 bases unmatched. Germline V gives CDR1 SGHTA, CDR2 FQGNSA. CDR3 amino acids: CASSLSAGGIGEQFF. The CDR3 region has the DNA TGTGCCAGCAGCTTAAGTGCGGGGGGGATCGGTGAGCAGTTCTTC.

CDR3 protein: CASSITTGIYEQYF. The CDR3 DNA reads TGTGCCAGTAGTATAACAACAGGGATCTACGAGCAGTACTTC. The V and J genes are TRBV19 and TRBJ2-7, with D tentatively TRBD1 (6 bases). The CDR3 spans 14 residues. Germline values: CDR1 LNHDA, CDR2 SQIVND (reference sequence). The V end lost 2 bases, the J end lost 3 bases, and 11 bases lay between the germline ends.